These 28 T cell receptor beta chains share one sample of origin, sequenced in a study of T cells after yellow fever vaccination. From the 5' RACE reads, TCRdb called clonotypes with MiXCR, one entry per CDR3 protein. The sample lists approximately 550,000 distinct CDR3 sequences; about 19% were seen once. This specimen was PBMCs, taken 15 days after the yellow fever booster vaccination. The receptors here all came from a young man who received the YFV17D yellow fever vaccine.

This clonotype has just a few counts. The rearrangement uses TRBV20-1 and TRBJ2-7, with D tentatively TRBD1 (5 bases). The V end was cut by 6 bases, the J end by 2 bases, with 11 bases between. The germline CDR1 and CDR2 sequences are DFQATT and SNEGSKA (reference sequence). The CDR3 has 12 residues. In DNA, the CDR3 is TGCAGTGCGACCCGGACACCCTACGAGCAGTACTTC. Its translation is CSATRTPYEQYF.

The chain employs TRBV7-2 and TRBJ2-7; possibly TRBD2 for D (6 bases). Per germline, CDR1 SGHTA and CDR2 FQGNSA. The ends were cut back, 6 bases at V and 6 bases at J, with 12 bases in the middle. The CDR3 sequence is 12 residues long. The CDR3 DNA reads as TGTGCCAGCAGTCAGGAGGGGTTCGAGCAGTACTTC. Translation gives CASSQEGFEQYF.

The rearrangement links TRBV11-2 to TRBJ2-3; maybe TRBD2 (6 bases). CDR3 length equals 15 residues. Germline V lookup: CDR1 SGHAT, CDR2 FQNNGV. The V gene lost 7 bases and the J gene lost 2 bases, with 16 bases spanning the gap. DNA for the CDR3: TGTGCCAGCACCAGCATCCGGGAGCACACAGATACGCAGTATTTT. This translates into CASTSIREHTDTQYF.

This chain joins TRBV5-4 and TRBJ1-2, with D possibly being TRBD1 (6 bases). The germline gives CDR1 SGHNT, CDR2 YYREEE (reference sequence). Trimming left V 0 bases short and J 4 bases short, with 13 bases between. CDR3 size: 15 residues. CDR3 nucleotide sequence: TGTGCCAGCAGCTTGGACTGGGTAGGGGGCTATGGCTACACCTTC. This codes for CASSLDWVGGYGYTF.

The chain uses TRBV7-2 and TRBJ2-7, with 8 bases lining up with TRBD2. This CDR3 spans 15 amino acids. Losses at the gene ends were 1 base for V and 0 bases for J; bases not matched to a gene: 2. Germline V gene data show CDR1 as SGHTA and CDR2 as FQGNSA. The CDR3 sequence is CASSLVGLASYEQYF. As DNA, the CDR3 is TGTGCCAGCAGCTTAGTTGGACTAGCCTCCTACGAGCAGTACTTC.

The J gene is TRBJ2-2, the V gene TRBV28; TRBD2 matches at 10 bases. The CDR3 has 15 residues. Germline V gene lookup returns CDR1 MDHEN and CDR2 SYDVKM. Trimming removed 8 bases from V and 4 bases from J; junction bases left unmatched: 7. CDR3 residues: CASGTGTSVTGELFF. DNA for the CDR3: TGTGCCAGCGGGACCGGGACTAGCGTCACCGGGGAGCTGTTTTTT.

This chain uses TRBV30 with TRBJ2-5; D remains ambiguous. Trimming stripped 2 bases from V and 2 bases from J, with 9 bases between. The V gene's germline CDR1 is GTSNPN and CDR2 SVGIG (reference sequence). The CDR3 length is 13 residues. The CDR3: CAWSRFTQETQYF. The CDR3 coding sequence is TGTGCCTGGAGTCGCTTTACACAAGAGACCCAGTACTTC. Full variable domain (rest looked up from reference TRBV30 and TRBJ2-5): SQTIHQWPATLVQPVGSPLSLECTVEGTSNPNLYWYRQAAGRGLQLLFYSVGIGQISSEVPQNLSASRPQDRQFILSSKKLLLSDSGFYLCAWSRFTQETQYFGPGTRLLVL.

Many counts were recorded for this clonotype. In DNA form, the CDR3 reads TGTGCCAGCAGCTTAGCGGGGGCCGCCTACAATGAGCAGTTCTTC. The encoded protein is CASSLAGAAYNEQFF. The chain couples TRBV7-2 to TRBJ2-1; D might be TRBD1 (6 bases). This CDR3 is built from 15 residues. Trimming shortened V by 0 bases and J by 2 bases, and 8 bases separated the two germline ends. CDR1 SGHTA and CDR2 FQGNSA come from the germline V gene.

The V call is TRBV12-3 or TRBV12-4, the J call TRBJ2-1, with TRBD1 matching 8 bases. The CDR3 runs 15 residues. J lost 7 bases, V lost 5 bases, and 10 bases had no gene match. This CDR3 is CASSLGGTGANEQFF. CDR3 nucleotide sequence: TGTGCCAGCAGTCTCGGTGGGACAGGCGCTAATGAGCAGTTCTTC.

CDR3 sequence: CASSSISLLQETQYF. The CDR3 DNA sequence: TGTGCCAGCAGCTCCATTAGCCTCCTCCAAGAGACCCAGTACTTC. The rearrangement uses TRBV7-2 and TRBJ2-5; D gene uncertain. V shed 4 bases and J shed 1 base, with 13 bases lying between them. Germline CDR1 and CDR2: SGHTA and FQGNSA. The CDR3 covers 15 residues.

This clonotype has just a few counts. V gene TRBV6-1 combines with J gene TRBJ2-1; TRBD2 is a possible D gene (6 bases). This CDR3 comprises 14 residues. The V and J ends lost 6 bases and 3 bases respectively, with 12 bases between them. CDR1 is MNHNS, CDR2 SASEGT, per germline. CDR3 region: CASSPIAVYNEQFF. CDR3 DNA: TGTGCCAGCAGCCCCATAGCGGTCTACAATGAGCAGTTCTTC.

This clonotype has only a few counts. Sequence at one end of the junction differs from germline and may be a read error. This rearrangement joins TRBV3-1 to TRBJ1-1; no reliable D call. In germline, CDR1 is LGHDT, CDR2 YNNKEL (reference sequence). This CDR3 comprises 13 residues. The CDR3 DNA sequence: TGTGCCAGCAGCCAGGGTCTGAAAACTGAAGCTTTCTTT. Protein sequence: CASSQGLKTEAFF.

This clonotype came up a few times. The rearrangement uses TRBV6-1 and TRBJ2-7; the match to TRBD2 covers 14 bases. The CDR3 runs 16 residues. CDR1 is MNHNS, CDR2 SASEGT, per germline. After removal of 6 bases from V and 4 bases from J, the junction contained 8 bases not matched to a gene. The CDR3 DNA is TGTGCCAGCAGAGAGCCAAGACTAGCGGGAGGGTACGAGCAGTACTTC. Residues: CASREPRLAGGYEQYF.

The chain employs TRBV6-1 and TRBJ1-1, with 12 positions matching TRBD1. Germline-derived CDR1 and CDR2 are MNHNS and SASEGT. The CDR3 sequence is 15 residues long. J was trimmed by 2 bases and V by 6 bases; bases with no gene match: 4. The CDR3 nucleotides are TGTGCCAGCAGAGGGACAGGGGGCCTTAACACTGAAGCTTTCTTT. Protein product: CASRGTGGLNTEAFF.

In this sample, this clonotype turned up a few times. V is TRBV29-1 and J is TRBJ2-7, with 7 bases identical to TRBD1. Trimming took 5 bases from V and 4 from J; bases not matched to a gene: 11. Germline CDR1 SQVTM, CDR2 ANQGSEA. The CDR3 loop spans 14 amino acids. CDR3 amino acids: CSVYTGALGYEQYF. The DNA for the CDR3 is TGCAGCGTTTATACAGGGGCCCTAGGGTACGAGCAGTACTTC.

CDR3 in amino acids: CASRAGTTYNEQFF. The CDR3 DNA reads TGTGCCAGCAGGGCCGGGACTACTTACAATGAGCAGTTCTTC. This chain uses TRBV7-9 with TRBJ2-1; 7 bases fit TRBD2. The trim removed 6 bases at V and 4 bases at J, leaving 6 bases unmatched. There are 14 residues in the CDR3. Germline CDR1 is SEHNR and CDR2 is FQNEAQ (reference sequence).

This clonotype was found a few times. V is TRBV4-3 and J is TRBJ1-2; D gene ambiguous. V was pared by 0 bases and J by 7 bases, with 12 bases between. This CDR3 is 14 amino acids long. CDR1 LGHNA and CDR2 YSLEER come from the germline V gene. CDR3 DNA sequence: TGCGCCAGCAGCCAAGACCGATCCGCTGGTGGCTACACCTTC. It specifies CASSQDRSAGGYTF.

The chain links TRBV21-1 to TRBJ2-1; the table's D call TRBD2 went unverified against the DNA. TRBV21-1 is shown as a pseudogene. The CDR3 has 18 amino acids. The CDR3: CASSKEVPSGETYNEQFF. In nucleotides, the CDR3 is TGTGCCAGCAGCAAAGAAGTCCCCTCCGGAGAGACCTACAATGAGCAGTTCTTC.

The gene calls are TRBV5-4 and TRBJ2-2; TRBD1 might be the D (5 bases). CDR1 is SGHNT, CDR2 YYREEE, per germline (reference sequence). CDR3 length: 16 amino acids. Trimming took off 0 bases at V and 1 base at J, with 10 bases between the two ends. This chain's CDR3 is CASSLDPGKNTGELFF. CDR3 sequence (DNA): TGTGCCAGCAGCTTGGACCCAGGGAAGAACACCGGGGAGCTGTTTTTT.

CDR3 nucleotides: TGCAGCGTTGAATACTCCTACAATGAGCAGTTCTTC. This gives the protein CSVEYSYNEQFF. The V and J genes are TRBV29-1 and TRBJ2-1; D remains unclear. Germline V lookup: CDR1 SQVTM, CDR2 ANQGSEA. The CDR3 loop spans 12 amino acids. V was shortened by 2 bases and J by 0 bases, with 2 bases between the two germline ends.

This chain joins TRBV4-3 and TRBJ2-7; TRBD2 is a possible D gene (6 bases). The V end was cut by 1 base, the J end by 3 bases, with 13 bases between. CDR3 size: 15 residues. Germline CDR1 LGHNA, CDR2 YSLEER. CDR3 sequence: CASSQVTGAFYEQYF. CDR3 DNA: TGCGCCAGCAGCCAAGTTACGGGAGCCTTCTACGAGCAGTACTTC.

This clonotype was detected only a few times. The J gene is TRBJ2-1, the V gene TRBV5-1; D may be TRBD2 (5 bases). CDR3 size: 14 residues. V gave up 1 base and J gave up 4 bases, with 9 bases separating them. In germline, CDR1 is SGHRS, CDR2 YFSETQ. CDR3 nucleotide sequence: TGCGCCAGCAGCTTGATCGGCGGGTACAATGAGCAGTTCTTC. It encodes CASSLIGGYNEQFF. Supplemented by reference TRBV5-1 and TRBJ2-1, the full variable domain reads KAGVTQTPRYLIKTRGQQVTLSCSPISGHRSVSWYQQTPGQGLQFLFEYFSETQRNKGNFPGRFSGRQFSNSRSEMNVSTLELGDSALYLCASSLIGGYNEQFFGPGTRLTVL.

The chain recombines TRBV20-1 with TRBJ2-7, with 7 bases fitting TRBD1. V lost 6 bases to trimming and J lost 3 bases; unmatched junction nucleotides: 11. Germline loops: CDR1 DFQATT, CDR2 SNEGSKA (reference sequence). The CDR3 is 14 residues long. The CDR3 coding sequence is TGCAGTGCGCCCCCCTTCGGGACAGACTACGAGCAGTACTTC. Translation: CSAPPFGTDYEQYF.

Only a few counts were recorded for this clonotype. The chain employs TRBV18 and TRBJ2-5; TRBD2 agrees at 7 bases. The CDR3 is 15 residues long. The V gene's germline CDR1 is KGHSH and CDR2 LQKENI. With V trimmed by 4 bases and J by 3 bases, 8 bases remained unmatched. CDR3 sequence: CASSRSPSGEETQYF. CDR3 DNA sequence: TGTGCCAGCTCACGAAGTCCTAGCGGCGAAGAGACCCAGTACTTC.

The V call is TRBV7-9, the J call TRBJ1-1; maybe TRBD1 (5 bases). V was clipped by 6 bases and J by 4 bases, with 15 bases between them. This CDR3 is 14 amino acids long. The germline CDR1 and CDR2 sequences are SEHNR and FQNEAQ (reference sequence). The CDR3 spells CASRQVSGGTEAFF. As DNA, the CDR3 is TGTGCCAGCAGACAGGTATCCGGGGGCACTGAAGCTTTCTTT.

This clonotype has a handful of counts. This chain joins TRBV27 and TRBJ2-7; D perhaps matches TRBD1 (5 bases). The CDR3 extends over 15 amino acids. Germline lookup yields CDR1 MNHEY and CDR2 SMNVEV (reference sequence). Trimming pared 3 bases from V and 3 bases from J, leaving 15 bases between. The CDR3 DNA sequence: TGTGCCAGCAGTTTCCTCGACAGTCCCTACTACGAGCAGTACTTC. It encodes CASSFLDSPYYEQYF.

This clonotype was recorded a few times. The chain links TRBV6-5 to TRBJ2-7, with D possibly matching TRBD1 (6 bases). This CDR3 spans 16 amino acids. V lost 0 bases and J 4 bases, leaving 16 bases between the germline ends. Germline assignment: CDR1 MNHEY and CDR2 SVGAGI. The CDR3 DNA follows: TGTGCCAGCAGTTACTCGAGTTCGGCAGGGGTGTACGAGCAGTACTTC. This sequence encodes CASSYSSSAGVYEQYF.

Only a few counts were recorded for this clonotype. The genes are TRBV10-3 and TRBJ2-4, with D possibly matching TRBD1 (5 bases). Germline CDR1 and CDR2: ENHRY and SYGVKD. Trimming shortened V by 7 bases and J by 0 bases, and 7 bases separated the two germline ends. The CDR3 covers 13 residues. CDR3 sequence (DNA): TGTGCCATCAAAGGGGAAGCCAAAAACATTCAGTACTTC. Its protein is CAIKGEAKNIQYF.